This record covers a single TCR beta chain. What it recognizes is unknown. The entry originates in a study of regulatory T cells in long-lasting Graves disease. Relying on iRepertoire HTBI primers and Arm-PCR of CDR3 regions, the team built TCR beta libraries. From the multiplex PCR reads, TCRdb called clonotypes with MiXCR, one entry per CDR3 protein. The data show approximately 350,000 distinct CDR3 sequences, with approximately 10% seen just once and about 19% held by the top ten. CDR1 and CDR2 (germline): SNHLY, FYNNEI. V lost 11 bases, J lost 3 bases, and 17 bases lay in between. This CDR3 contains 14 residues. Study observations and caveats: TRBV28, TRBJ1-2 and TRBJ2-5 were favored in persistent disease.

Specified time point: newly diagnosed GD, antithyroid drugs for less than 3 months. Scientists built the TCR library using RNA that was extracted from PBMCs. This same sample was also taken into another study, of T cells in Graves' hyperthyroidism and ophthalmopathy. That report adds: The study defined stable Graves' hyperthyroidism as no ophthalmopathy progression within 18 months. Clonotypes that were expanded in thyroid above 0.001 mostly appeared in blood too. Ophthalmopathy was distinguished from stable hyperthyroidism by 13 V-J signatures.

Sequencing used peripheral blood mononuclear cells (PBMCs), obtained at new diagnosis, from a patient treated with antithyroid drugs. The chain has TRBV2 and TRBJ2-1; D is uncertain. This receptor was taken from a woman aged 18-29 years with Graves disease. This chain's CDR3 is CAGRWALSYNEQFF. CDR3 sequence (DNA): TGTGCCGGCCGCTGGGCCCTAAGCTACAATGAGCAGTTCTTC. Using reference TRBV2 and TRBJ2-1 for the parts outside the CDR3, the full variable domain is EPEVTQTPSHQVTQMGQEVILRCVPISNHLYFYWYRQILGQKVEFLVSFYNNEISEKSEIFDDQFSVERPDGSNFTLKIRSTKLEDSAMYFCAGRWALSYNEQFFGPGTRLTVL.